A selection of T cell receptor beta chains follows, all from one sample in a study of T cells in localized non-small cell lung cancer. The table came from immunoSEQ multiplex PCR; TCRdb's copy has only in-frame clones and leaves some out. Found here are tens of thousands of clones, over 85% of them singletons; the top ten hold under 25%. Specimen: peripheral blood, collected before any cancer treatment. All receptors derive from a man aged 35-69 years with stage I squamous cell lung carcinoma. Both conserved end residues are part of each CDR3. The D gene is left open where the match is weak. Only some rows state a clone size, as once, few, many or a class for expanded clones.

TRBJ1-5	NA	17	TRBV19	NA	CASSESVGEASNQPQHF	TGTGCCAGTAGTGAAAGCGTGGGAGAAGCCAGCAATCAGCCCCAGCATTTT
TRBJ1-2	NA	14	TRBV5-1	NA	CASSLERASDGYTF	TGCGCCAGCAGCTTGGAGCGCGCATCGGATGGCTACACCTTC
TRBJ2-7	NA	15	TRBV6-5	NA	CASSPPGRVLGEQYF	TGTGCCAGCAGTCCTCCGGGACGGGTTTTGGGCGAGCAGTACTTC
TRBJ2-1	NA	16	TRBV28	NA	CASSSPRPGGRNEQFF	TGTGCCAGCAGTTCCCCTCGACCGGGTGGGAGAAATGAGCAGTTCTTC
TRBJ2-2	NA	16	TRBV11-1	NA	CASSSGSRLNTGELFF	TGTGCCAGCAGTTCAGGGTCCCGATTAAACACCGGGGAGCTGTTTTTT
TRBJ2-3	TRBD2	17	TRBV7-9	NA	CASSLGGRRRGTDTQYF	TGTGCCAGCAGCTTAGGCGGGAGAAGAAGGGGCACAGATACGCAGTATTTT
TRBJ2-3	NA	13	TRBV4-1	NA	CASSQLRTDTQYF	TGCGCCAGCAGCCAACTTCGCACAGATACGCAGTATTTT
TRBJ1-1	NA	13	TRBV7-6	NA	CASSSAKGTEAFF	TGTGCCAGCAGCTCAGCCAAGGGAACTGAAGCTTTCTTT
TRBJ1-3	NA	16	TRBV18	NA	CASSPAAPFSGNTIYF	TGTGCCAGCTCACCCGCGGCGCCGTTCTCTGGAAACACCATATATTTT
TRBJ2-6	NA	14	TRBV11-1	many	CASSPELGANVLTF	TGTGCCAGCAGCCCGGAACTCGGGGCCAACGTCCTGACTTTC
TRBJ2-1	NA	13	TRBV6-5	NA	CASSNPGGNEQFF	TGTGCCAGCAGTAACCCCGGAGGGAATGAGCAGTTCTTC
TRBJ2-3	NA	15	TRBV4-1	NA	CASRGHTASTDTQYF	TGCGCCAGCAGGGGGCACACCGCTAGCACAGATACGCAGTATTTT
TRBJ2-7	TRBD2	16	TRBV11-2	NA	CASSLVPTSGRHEQYF	TGTGCCAGCAGCTTAGTACCGACTAGCGGGAGACACGAGCAGTACTTC
TRBJ2-1	NA	13	TRBV6-1	NA	CASSEALREMSFF	TGTGCCAGCAGTGAAGCACTCCGGGAGATGTCGTTCTTC
TRBJ2-6	NA	17	TRBV5-4	NA	CASSPLGGLAGANVLTF	TGTGCCAGCAGCCCCCTGGGGGGGCTGGCTGGGGCCAACGTCCTGACTTTC
TRBJ2-3	TRBD2	13	TRBV29-1	few	CSAGLATADTQYF	TGCAGCGCGGGACTAGCGACGGCAGATACGCAGTATTTT
TRBJ2-1	NA	15	TRBV7-2	NA	CASSRPGDGYNEQFF	TGTGCCAGCAGCCGACCGGGGGATGGGTACAATGAGCAGTTCTTC
TRBJ1-1	NA	14	TRBV9	few	CASSVRPGVAEAFF	TGTGCCAGCAGCGTTAGACCGGGGGTCGCTGAAGCTTTCTTT
TRBJ1-5	TRBD1	15	TRBV19	NA	CASREGGASNQPQHF	TGTGCCAGTAGGGAAGGGGGCGCGAGCAATCAGCCCCAGCATTTT
TRBJ1-3	NA	15	TRBV18	NA	CASSPRTNSGNTIYF	TGTGCCAGCTCACCACGGACAAACTCTGGAAACACCATATATTTT
TRBJ2-5	NA	14	TRBV21-1	NA	CASSRTKYQETQYF	TGTGCCAGCAGCAGAACCAAATATCAAGAGACCCAGTACTTC
TRBJ1-1	NA	14	TRBV6-1	NA	CASSEEAGGTEAFF	TGTGCCAGCAGTGAAGAGGCGGGCGGCACTGAAGCTTTCTTT
TRBJ2-7	NA	13	TRBV5-1	few	CASSLQGTYEQYF	TGCGCCAGCAGCTTGCAAGGAACCTACGAGCAGTACTTC
TRBJ1-2	NA	13	TRBV5-1	few	CASSLAGYYGYTF	TGCGCCAGCAGCTTGGCCGGGTACTATGGCTACACCTTC
TRBJ2-5	NA	15	TRBV9	NA	CASSVLPGYEETQYF	TGTGCCAGCAGCGTCTTACCAGGTTACGAGGAGACCCAGTACTTC
TRBJ1-4	NA	14	TRBV19	NA	CASSIDGGKEKLFF	TGTGCCAGTAGTATAGATGGAGGAAAAGAAAAACTGTTTTTT
TRBJ1-1	TRBD1	15	TRBV5-4	NA	CASSPTGDRGREAFF	TGTGCCAGCAGCCCCACCGGGGACAGGGGGCGGGAAGCTTTCTTT
TRBJ1-4	TRBD1	15	TRBV9	NA	CASSIDRGPYEKLFF	TGTGCCAGCAGCATTGATAGGGGGCCTTATGAAAAACTGTTTTTT
TRBJ1-1	NA	14	TRBV7-2	NA	CASSPQRMNTEAFF	TGTGCCAGCAGCCCCCAAAGGATGAACACTGAAGCTTTCTTT
TRBJ1-4	NA	13	TRBV14	NA	CASSQVEGAELFF	TGTGCCAGCAGCCAAGTAGAAGGGGCTGAACTGTTTTTT
TRBJ2-3	NA	16	TRBV9	few	CASSVGDRISTDTQYF	TGTGCCAGCAGCGTAGGTGACAGGATTAGCACAGATACGCAGTATTTT
TRBJ2-1	TRBD1	16	TRBV23-1	NA	CASSLTGTEYLNEQFF	TGCGCCAGCAGTCTCACCGGGACAGAATACCTCAATGAGCAGTTCTTC
TRBJ1-4	NA	14	TRBV28	NA	CASFSRHLNEKLFF	TGTGCCAGCTTCTCAAGGCACCTTAATGAAAAACTGTTTTTT
TRBJ1-4	NA	13	TRBV28	NA	CASRPTPNEKLFF	TGTGCCAGCAGACCGACACCTAATGAAAAACTGTTTTTT
TRBJ2-1	NA	11	TRBV28	NA	CASSRHFEQFF	TGTGCCAGCAGCCGACACTTTGAGCAGTTCTTC
TRBJ1-1	TRBD1	14	TRBV9	few	CASNDGQAFTEAFF	TGTGCCAGCAACGACGGACAGGCCTTCACTGAAGCTTTCTTT
TRBJ1-1	NA	17	TRBV7-8	NA	CASSLVTGALQSTEAFF	TGTGCCAGCAGCTTAGTTACCGGGGCCCTTCAGAGCACTGAAGCTTTCTTT
TRBJ1-1	NA	13	TRBV7-3	NA	CASSLQLNTEAFF	TGTGCCAGCAGCCTTCAGTTGAACACTGAAGCTTTCTTT
TRBJ1-5	NA	16	TRBV18	NA	CASSPFSSVGNQPQHF	TGTGCCAGCTCACCATTCTCGTCCGTCGGCAATCAGCCCCAGCATTTT
TRBJ2-2	NA	14	TRBV5-5	once	CASSLILSTGELFF	TGTGCCAGCAGCTTGATCCTCAGCACCGGGGAGCTGTTTTTT
TRBJ2-5	TRBD2	13	TRBV27	once	CASRETSWETQYF	TGTGCCAGCAGAGAGACTAGCTGGGAGACCCAGTACTTC
TRBJ1-3	TRBD1	15	TRBV19	NA	CASRGQEAAGNTIYF	TGTGCCAGTAGGGGACAGGAAGCGGCTGGAAACACCATATATTTT
TRBJ2-3	NA	22	TRBV5-1	few	CASSRRPPGPPAGQGGTDTQYF	TGCGCCAGCAGCCGACGGCCCCCCGGACCACCAGCCGGGCAGGGCGGCACAGATACGCAGTATTTT
TRBJ2-1	NA	14	TRBV7-3	NA	CASSLAGPHMGQFF	TGTGCCAGCAGCTTAGCGGGACCCCACATGGGGCAGTTCTTC
TRBJ2-1	TRBD2	15	TRBV28	NA	CASSALAGGLTEQFF	TGTGCCAGCAGTGCACTAGCGGGAGGTTTGACTGAGCAGTTCTTC
TRBJ2-1	TRBD1	15	TRBV4-2	NA	CASSQGQGAYNEQFF	TGTGCCAGCAGCCAAGGGCAGGGGGCTTACAATGAGCAGTTCTTC
TRBJ2-5	NA	14	TRBV2	NA	CASSEWGGEGTQYF	TGTGCCAGCAGTGAGTGGGGCGGGGAAGGGACCCAGTACTTC
TRBJ2-1	TRBD2	16	TRBV18	NA	CASSPTLAGLYNEQFF	TGTGCCAGCTCACCTACTCTAGCGGGCCTCTACAATGAGCAGTTCTTC